This T cell receptor beta chain stems from a study of shared T cell receptors in the human thymus. Libraries were prepared by immunoSEQ multiplex PCR; TCRdb keeps only in-frame clonotypes and omits some of them. The sample lists roughly 660,000 clones; roughly 90% were seen once. In addition, the sample was reused for a study of human thymus T cells. That work states: Among the donors, all were healthy Finnish infants having corrective surgery for congenital heart defects. Resected material from corrective heart surgery provided the thymus tissue analysed. Thymic and blood repertoires seemed to favor certain V and J genes. Related research found strongly overlapping thymic repertoires in unrelated individuals.

Input material: thymocytes. This receptor was obtained from a boy less than two years old with a congenital heart defect.

The CDR3 is CASSYVQQGADGANVLTF. DNA for the CDR3: TGTGCCAGCAGCTACGTACAACAGGGGGCGGACGGGGCCAACGTCCTGACTTTC. The chain links TRBV5-8 to TRBJ2-6, with 9 bases lining up with TRBD1. Looked up from germline, CDR1 is SGHTS and CDR2 is YDEGEE. With 3 bases clipped from V and 4 bases from J, the junction kept 11 bases outside the gene matches. The CDR3 runs 18 residues.